This entry lists 27 T cell receptor beta chains sequenced from one sample in a study of vaccination and CD4 T cells after COVID-19. The antigens for these receptors are not known. The Oncomine TCR Beta short-read assay generated sequence data from the DNA of cultured CD4+ T cells. TCRdb processed the PCR reads anew with MiXCR; each CDR3 protein has one entry. The data contain roughly 21,000 distinct CDR3 sequences, about 59% of them singletons. Noted treatment: approximately 9-day PBMC culture with coronavirus spike peptide pools or control peptides (ViraFEST assay). Here the sequenced sample was CD4+ T cells from blood, cultured in vitro, taken before SARS-CoV-2 vaccination. The receptors shown here come from a human donor who received a COVID-19 vaccine.

The chain combines TRBV7-9 with TRBJ2-7; D gene uncertain. Trimming took off 2 bases at V and 1 base at J, with 3 bases between the two ends. This CDR3 is 12 amino acids long. Germline CDR1 reads SEHNR; CDR2 reads FQNEAQ (reference sequence). DNA for the CDR3: TGTGCCAGCAGCTTAACATCCTACGAGCAGTACTTC. It specifies CASSLTSYEQYF.

This chain joins TRBV2 and TRBJ2-5; tentatively, D is TRBD2 (5 bases). CDR3 size: 13 residues. The germline gives CDR1 SNHLY, CDR2 FYNNEI. The germline V and J ends were trimmed by 7 bases and 3 bases, with 12 bases remaining between them. CDR3 DNA sequence: TGTGCCAGCAATACCGGGATCGAAGAGACCCAGTACTTC. It codes for CASNTGIEETQYF.

The J gene is TRBJ1-1, the V gene TRBV6-1; perhaps TRBD1 as D (5 bases). Trimming shortened V by 5 bases and J by 10 bases, and 14 bases separated the two germline ends. The CDR3 extends over 12 amino acids. CDR1 MNHNS and CDR2 SASEGT come from the germline V gene. CDR3 sequence reads: CASSRGPGPAFF. The CDR3 region has the DNA TGTGCCAGCAGTCGAGGGCCGGGGCCAGCTTTCTTT.

The chain employs TRBV7-3 and TRBJ2-7; no clear D. Germline CDR1 is SGHTA and CDR2 is FQGTGA. The CDR3 covers 13 residues. V lost 2 bases, J lost 4 bases, and 9 bases lay in between. CDR3 coding DNA: TGTGCCAGCAGCTTAGACCAGTCTTACGAGCAGTACTTC. It encodes CASSLDQSYEQYF.

This clonotype showed up just once. DNA for the CDR3: TGTGCCAGCAGGGTGTTGAACGAGCAGTACTTC. It yields the protein CASRVLNEQYF. The J gene is TRBJ2-7, the V gene TRBV2, with D uncertain. Between the trimmed V and J ends, which lost 6 bases and 5 bases, there was a span of 8 bases. This CDR3 region has 11 residues. Germline CDR1 and CDR2: SNHLY and FYNNEI.

This clonotype was counted only a few times. The chain carries TRBV6-1 and TRBJ2-3; D remains unclear. Germline CDR1 MNHNS, CDR2 SASEGT. CDR3 length equals 13 residues. The V end was cut by 2 bases, the J end by 5 bases, with 8 bases between. CDR3 in amino acids: CASSESRQDTQYF. CDR3 in DNA: TGTGCCAGCAGTGAAAGTCGGCAAGATACGCAGTATTTT.

The genes are TRBV20-1 and TRBJ1-5, with D perhaps matching TRBD1 (5 bases). From germline, CDR1 is DFQATT and CDR2 SNEGSKA (reference sequence). Trimming cost V 1 base and J 3 bases, with 16 bases left between them. CDR3 length: 16 amino acids. The CDR3 sequence: CSARVQLGGDNQPQHF. CDR3 coding DNA: TGCAGTGCTAGAGTCCAACTAGGAGGGGACAATCAGCCCCAGCATTTT.

The chain couples TRBV19 to TRBJ2-7; D is unresolved. The length of the CDR3 is 11 residues. V lost 4 bases to trimming and J lost 4 bases, with 5 bases between them. The germline gives CDR1 LNHDA, CDR2 SQIVND (reference sequence). The chain's CDR3 is CASSTGYEQYF. CDR3 in DNA: TGTGCCAGTAGTACCGGATACGAGCAGTACTTC. Using reference TRBV19 and TRBJ2-7 for the parts outside the CDR3, the full variable domain is DGGITQSPKYLFRKEGQNVTLSCEQNLNHDAMYWYRQDPGQGLRLIYYSQIVNDFQKGDIAEGYSVSREKKESFPLTVTSAQKNPTAFYLCASSTGYEQYFGPGTRLTVT.

In its sample, this clonotype was seen once. The chain has TRBV19 and TRBJ1-5; D perhaps matches TRBD1 (5 bases). CDR3 length equals 15 residues. V was shortened by 1 base and J by 3 bases, with 10 bases between the two germline ends. CDR1 and CDR2 (germline): LNHDA, SQIVND (reference sequence). CDR3 sequence reads: CASSIAGGYNQPQHF. The CDR3 DNA reads TGTGCCAGTAGTATAGCGGGGGGATACAATCAGCCCCAGCATTTT.

The V and J genes are TRBV12-3 or TRBV12-4 and TRBJ1-6; D remains unclear. The CDR3 sequence is 13 residues long. V was clipped by 3 bases and J by 8 bases, with 8 bases between them. This CDR3 is CASSFVGDSPLHF. The CDR3 nucleotides read TGTGCCAGCAGTTTTGTAGGTGATTCACCCCTCCACTTT.

This sequence joins TRBV24-1 and TRBJ1-2; possibly TRBD1 for D (6 bases). CDR3 length: 13 residues. Per germline, CDR1 KGHDR and CDR2 SFDVKD. V was trimmed by 4 bases and J by 4 bases, leaving 9 bases between them. Here the CDR3 reads CATSDLGAYGYTF. Written as DNA, the CDR3 is TGTGCCACCAGTGACCTGGGGGCCTATGGCTACACCTTC.

The rearrangement joins TRBV6-5 to TRBJ1-6; TRBD1 might be the D (5 bases). CDR1 MNHEY and CDR2 SVGAGI come from the germline V gene. With 0 bases removed from V and 5 bases from J, the gap between germline ends came to 8 bases. CDR3 length: 15 amino acids. CDR3 sequence: CASSYSSGHNSPLHF. Here the CDR3 DNA reads TGTGCCAGCAGTTACTCTTCAGGGCATAATTCACCCCTCCACTTT.

This chain joins TRBV12-3 or TRBV12-4 and TRBJ1-6; D ambiguous. Trimming removed 6 bases from V and 10 bases from J, with 16 bases in between. This CDR3 comprises 14 residues. In DNA, the CDR3 is TGTGCCAGCAGCTCAGATCTCTCACGATCACCCCTCCACTTT. Its translation: CASSSDLSRSPLHF.

With respect to this clonotype: Germline is not matched at one junction end, which may reflect a read error. The chain carries TRBV30 and TRBJ1-6, with no clear D. The length of the CDR3 is 13 residues. Germline loops: CDR1 GTSNPN, CDR2 SVGIG (reference sequence). The CDR3 DNA is TGTGCCTGGAGCACCGCTCATAAATCACCCCTCCACTTT. This gives the protein CAWSTAHKSPLHF.

This rearrangement joins TRBV7-9 to TRBJ1-6; 8 nucleotides line up with TRBD1. CDR3 length: 21 residues. The V segment lost 1 base and the J segment 7 bases; nucleotides outside the gene matches: 21. CDR1 and CDR2 from the germline V gene are SEHNR and FQNEAQ (reference sequence). CDR3 sequence (DNA): TGTGCCAGCAGCTTAGTGGTTTCGCCCAGGGGGCGGATTAATGGCAATTCACCCCTCCACTTT. This translates into CASSLVVSPRGRINGNSPLHF.

The chain has TRBV29-1 and TRBJ2-5; the D gene is possibly TRBD1 (5 bases). Trimming removed 7 bases from V and 4 bases from J, with 16 bases in between. Germline V gives CDR1 SQVTM, CDR2 ANQGSEA. The CDR3 runs to 13 residues. The CDR3 DNA is TGCAGCGCAATAAGGTGGGGCCGAGAGACCCAGTACTTC. The encoded protein is CSAIRWGRETQYF.

The chain uses TRBV5-4 and TRBJ1-2, with TRBD1 identical over 7 bases. Germline CDR1 reads SGHNT; CDR2 reads YYREEE (reference sequence). Trimming removed 4 bases from V and 4 bases from J; junction bases left unmatched: 7. The CDR3 extends over 14 amino acids. The CDR3 DNA reads TGTGCCAGCAGCGGAAAACAGGGGATCTATGGCTACACCTTC. Translated: CASSGKQGIYGYTF.

The rearrangement uses TRBV6-1 and TRBJ2-7, with no clear D. Germline CDR1 MNHNS, CDR2 SASEGT. V dropped 5 bases and J dropped 11 bases, with 13 bases sitting between them. The CDR3 runs 11 residues. Here the CDR3 DNA reads TGTGCCAGCAGTCACAGTACAGTCGAGTACTTC. Protein product: CASSHSTVEYF.

This clonotype was counted between two and nine times. In DNA form, the CDR3 reads TGTGCCAGCAGGGAACAGGGGGCAGATGAGCAGTTCTTC. This sequence encodes CASREQGADEQFF. V gene TRBV27 combines with J gene TRBJ2-1; 9 positions agree with TRBD1. The CDR3 runs 13 residues. From germline, CDR1 is MNHEY and CDR2 SMNVEV (reference sequence). V was clipped by 6 bases and J by 8 bases; unmatched bases: 5.

CDR3 nucleotides: TGTGCCAGTAGTGGGGGGACGTGGAACACTGAAGCTTTCTTT. It is translated as CASSGGTWNTEAFF. The rearrangement links TRBV19 to TRBJ1-1, with D perhaps matching TRBD1 (5 bases). V was clipped by 5 bases and J by 1 base, with 11 bases between them. Germline-derived CDR1 and CDR2 are LNHDA and SQIVND (reference sequence). This CDR3 region has 14 residues.

This clonotype has a handful of counts. This chain links TRBV11-3 with TRBJ2-3; 9 nucleotides line up with TRBD1. The CDR3 runs 14 residues. After removal of 3 bases from V and 3 bases from J, the junction contained 1 base not matched to a gene. Germline-derived CDR1 and CDR2 are SGHNT and YENEEA. CDR3 DNA: TGTGCCAGCAGCTTGGGACAGGGAACAGATACGCAGTATTTT. Its protein product is CASSLGQGTDTQYF.

CDR3 loop: CAWEPGQGVPGELFF. Written as DNA, the CDR3 is TGTGCCTGGGAACCGGGACAGGGGGTTCCCGGGGAGCTGTTTTTT. This rearrangement joins TRBV30 to TRBJ2-2; 11 bases are a match to TRBD1. Trimming cost V 5 bases and J 6 bases; bases outside gene matches: 8. Germline CDR1 GTSNPN, CDR2 SVGIG (reference sequence). The CDR3 consists of 15 residues. The full variable domain, in which reference TRBV30 and TRBJ2-2 provide the parts outside the CDR3, is SQTIHQWPATLVQPVGSPLSLECTVEGTSNPNLYWYRQAAGRGLQLLFYSVGIGQISSEVPQNLSASRPQDRQFILSSKKLLLSDSGFYLCAWEPGQGVPGELFFGEGSRLTVL.

The chain recombines TRBV6-1 with TRBJ1-1, with 7 nucleotides matching TRBD1. This CDR3 has 13 residues. Trimming cost V 6 bases and J 0 bases; bases outside gene matches: 1. Germline CDR1 and CDR2: MNHNS and SASEGT. The CDR3 loop reads CASRTGMNTEAFF. In DNA form, the CDR3 reads TGTGCCAGCAGGACAGGGATGAACACTGAAGCTTTCTTT.

The CDR3 sequence: CASSPMANSPLHF. In nucleotides, the CDR3 is TGTGCCAGCAGCCCCATGGCTAATTCACCCCTCCACTTT. The chain recombines TRBV7-8 with TRBJ1-6; no reliable D call. The germline V gene encodes CDR1 SGHVS and CDR2 FQNEAQ. Deletions cut 5 bases from V and 6 bases from J, with 8 bases between. The CDR3 contains 13 residues.

The CDR3: CAWSWDRGFYGYTF. In nucleotides, the CDR3 is TGTGCCTGGAGTTGGGACAGGGGCTTTTATGGCTACACCTTC. This chain joins TRBV30 and TRBJ1-2; 10 bases are a match to TRBD1. This CDR3 is 14 amino acids long. With V trimmed by 2 bases and J by 5 bases, 5 bases remained unmatched. The germline V gene encodes CDR1 GTSNPN and CDR2 SVGIG (reference sequence).

This clonotype has only a few counts. This sequence joins TRBV7-6 and TRBJ2-3, with D uncertain. CDR3 length: 11 residues. CDR1 SGHVS and CDR2 FNYEAQ come from the germline V gene. V was pared by 6 bases and J by 4 bases, with 5 bases between. DNA for the CDR3: TGTGCCAGCAGTTCCGCAGATACGCAGTATTTT. Translation gives CASSSADTQYF.

The rearrangement uses TRBV24-1 and TRBJ2-3; D could derive from TRBD1 or TRBD2 (7 bases each). CDR1 is KGHDR and CDR2 is SFDVKD in the germline V gene. V was pared by 5 bases and J by 6 bases, with 23 bases between. The CDR3 loop spans 17 amino acids. The CDR3 loop reads CATSVSEHRGGRDTQYF. As DNA, the CDR3 is TGTGCCACCAGTGTCAGCGAGCACAGGGGAGGGAGGGATACGCAGTATTTT.